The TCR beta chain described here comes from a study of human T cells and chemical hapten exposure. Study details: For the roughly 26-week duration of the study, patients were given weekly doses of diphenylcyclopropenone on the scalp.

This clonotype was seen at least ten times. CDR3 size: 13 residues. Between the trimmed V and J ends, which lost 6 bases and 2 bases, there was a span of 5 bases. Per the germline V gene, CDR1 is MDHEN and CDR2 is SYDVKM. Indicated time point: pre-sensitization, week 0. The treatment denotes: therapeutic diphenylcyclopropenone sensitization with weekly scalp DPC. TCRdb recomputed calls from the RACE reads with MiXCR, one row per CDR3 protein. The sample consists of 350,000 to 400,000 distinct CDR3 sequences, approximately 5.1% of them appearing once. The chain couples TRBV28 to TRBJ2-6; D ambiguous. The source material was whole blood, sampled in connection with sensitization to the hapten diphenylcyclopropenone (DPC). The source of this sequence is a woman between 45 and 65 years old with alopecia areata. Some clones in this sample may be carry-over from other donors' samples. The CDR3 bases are TGTGCCAGCAGGACGCCTGGGGCCAACGTCCTGACTTTC. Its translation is CASRTPGANVLTF.